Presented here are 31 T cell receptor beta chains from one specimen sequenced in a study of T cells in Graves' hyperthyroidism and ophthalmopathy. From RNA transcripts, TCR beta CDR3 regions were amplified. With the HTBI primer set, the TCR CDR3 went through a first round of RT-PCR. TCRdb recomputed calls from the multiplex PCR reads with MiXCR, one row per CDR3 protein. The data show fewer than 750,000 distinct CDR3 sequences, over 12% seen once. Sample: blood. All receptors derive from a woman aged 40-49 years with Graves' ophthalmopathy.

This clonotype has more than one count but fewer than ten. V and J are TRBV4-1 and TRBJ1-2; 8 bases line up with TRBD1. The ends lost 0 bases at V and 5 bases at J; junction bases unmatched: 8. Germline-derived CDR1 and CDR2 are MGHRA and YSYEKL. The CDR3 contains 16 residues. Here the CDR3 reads CASSQETGQGFYGYTF. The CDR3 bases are TGCGCCAGCAGCCAAGAAACTGGACAGGGATTTTATGGCTACACCTTC.

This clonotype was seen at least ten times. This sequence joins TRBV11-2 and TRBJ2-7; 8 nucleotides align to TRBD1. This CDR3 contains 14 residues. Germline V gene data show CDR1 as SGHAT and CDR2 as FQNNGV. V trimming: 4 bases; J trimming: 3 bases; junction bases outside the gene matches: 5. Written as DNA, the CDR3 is TGTGCCAGCAGCTCGGACAGGGTTGGCTACGAGCAGTACTTC. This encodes CASSSDRVGYEQYF.

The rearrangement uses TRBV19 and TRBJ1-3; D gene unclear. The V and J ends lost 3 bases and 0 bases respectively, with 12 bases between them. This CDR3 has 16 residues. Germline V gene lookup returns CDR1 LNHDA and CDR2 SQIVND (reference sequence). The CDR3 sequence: CASSMGSPHSGNTIYF. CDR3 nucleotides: TGTGCCAGTAGTATGGGGTCTCCTCACTCTGGAAACACCATATATTTT.

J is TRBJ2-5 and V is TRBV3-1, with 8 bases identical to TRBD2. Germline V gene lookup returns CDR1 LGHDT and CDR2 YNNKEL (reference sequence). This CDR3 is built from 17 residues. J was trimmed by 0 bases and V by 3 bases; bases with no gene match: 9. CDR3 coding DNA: TGTGCCAGCAGCCAGGGACTAGATGGGCCTTACCAAGAGACCCAGTACTTC. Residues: CASSQGLDGPYQETQYF.

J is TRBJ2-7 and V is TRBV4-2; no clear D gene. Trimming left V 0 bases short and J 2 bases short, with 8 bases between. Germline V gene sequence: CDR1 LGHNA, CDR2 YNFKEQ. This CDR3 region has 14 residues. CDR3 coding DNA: TGTGCCAGCAGCCAAGATCGGATTGCCTACGAGCAGTACTTC. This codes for CASSQDRIAYEQYF.

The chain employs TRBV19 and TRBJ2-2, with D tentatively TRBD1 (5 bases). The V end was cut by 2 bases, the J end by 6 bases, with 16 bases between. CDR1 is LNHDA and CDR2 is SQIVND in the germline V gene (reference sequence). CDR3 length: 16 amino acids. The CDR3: CASSILPQGGAGELFF. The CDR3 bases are TGTGCCAGTAGTATACTCCCGCAGGGTGGTGCCGGGGAGCTGTTTTTT.

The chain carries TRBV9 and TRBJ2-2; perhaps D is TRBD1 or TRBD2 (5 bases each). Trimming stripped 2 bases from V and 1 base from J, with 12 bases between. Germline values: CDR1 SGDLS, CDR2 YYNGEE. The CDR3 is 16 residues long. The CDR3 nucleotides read TGTGCCAGCAGCGTCGGGACCGCTCTGAACACCGGGGAGCTGTTTTTT. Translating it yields CASSVGTALNTGELFF.

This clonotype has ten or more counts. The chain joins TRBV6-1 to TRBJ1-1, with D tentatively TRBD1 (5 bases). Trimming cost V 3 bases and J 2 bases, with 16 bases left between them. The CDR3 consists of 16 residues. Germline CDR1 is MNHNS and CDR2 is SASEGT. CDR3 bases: TGTGCCAGCAGTGAGGGGGGGTATGGGGGTAACACTGAAGCTTTCTTT. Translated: CASSEGGYGGNTEAFF.

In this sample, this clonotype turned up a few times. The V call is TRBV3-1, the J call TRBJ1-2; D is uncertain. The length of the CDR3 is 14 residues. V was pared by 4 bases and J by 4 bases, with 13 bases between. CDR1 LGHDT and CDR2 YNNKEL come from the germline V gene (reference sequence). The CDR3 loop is CASSPEAGPYGYTF. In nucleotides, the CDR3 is TGTGCCAGCAGCCCAGAGGCAGGCCCCTATGGCTACACCTTC.

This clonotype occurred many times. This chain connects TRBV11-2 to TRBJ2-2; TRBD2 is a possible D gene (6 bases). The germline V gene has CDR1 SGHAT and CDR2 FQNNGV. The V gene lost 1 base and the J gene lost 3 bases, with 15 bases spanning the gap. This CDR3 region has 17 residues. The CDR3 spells CASSLGWRGWDTGELFF. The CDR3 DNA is TGTGCCAGCAGCTTAGGTTGGAGGGGCTGGGACACCGGGGAGCTGTTTTTT.

CDR3 in amino acids: CASSLASATQETQYF. DNA for the CDR3: TGTGCCAGCAGCTTAGCGAGTGCTACTCAAGAGACCCAGTACTTC. This rearrangement joins TRBV7-9 to TRBJ2-5, with D unresolved. Per the germline V gene, CDR1 is SEHNR and CDR2 is FQNEAQ (reference sequence). V was pared by 0 bases and J by 2 bases, with 10 bases between. This CDR3 has 15 amino acids. The full variable domain, rest sourced from reference TRBV7-9 and TRBJ2-5, is DTGVSQNPRHKITKRGQNVTFRCDPISEHNRLYWYRQTLGQGPEFLTYFQNEAQLEKSRLLSDRFSAERPKGSFSTLEIQRTEQGDSAMYLCASSLASATQETQYFGPGTRLLVL.

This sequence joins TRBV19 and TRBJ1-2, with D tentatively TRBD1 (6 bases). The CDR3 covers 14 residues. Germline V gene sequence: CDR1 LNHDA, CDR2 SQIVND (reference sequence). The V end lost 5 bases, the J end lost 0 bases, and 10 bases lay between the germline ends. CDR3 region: CASSPQGTNYGYTF. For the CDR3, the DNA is TGTGCCAGTAGTCCCCAGGGGACTAACTATGGCTACACCTTC.

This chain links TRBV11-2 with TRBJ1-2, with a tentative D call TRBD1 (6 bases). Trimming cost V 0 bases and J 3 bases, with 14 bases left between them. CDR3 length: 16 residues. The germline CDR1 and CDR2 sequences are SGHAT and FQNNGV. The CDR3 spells CASSLDVGARDYGYTF. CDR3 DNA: TGTGCCAGCAGCTTAGATGTGGGGGCGCGTGACTATGGCTACACCTTC.

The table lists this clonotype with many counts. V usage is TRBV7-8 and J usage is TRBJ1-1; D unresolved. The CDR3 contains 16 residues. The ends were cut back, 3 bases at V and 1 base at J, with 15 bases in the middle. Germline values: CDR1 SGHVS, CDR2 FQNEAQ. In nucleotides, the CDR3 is TGTGCCAGCAGCTTTCTAGGTATCGACTCGAACACTGAAGCTTTCTTT. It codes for CASSFLGIDSNTEAFF. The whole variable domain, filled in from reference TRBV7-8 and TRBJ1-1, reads GAGVSQSPRYKVAKRGQDVALRCDPISGHVSLFWYQQALGQGPEFLTYFQNEAQLDKSGLPSDRFFAERPEGSVSTLKIQRTQQEDSAVYLCASSFLGIDSNTEAFFGQGTRLTVV.

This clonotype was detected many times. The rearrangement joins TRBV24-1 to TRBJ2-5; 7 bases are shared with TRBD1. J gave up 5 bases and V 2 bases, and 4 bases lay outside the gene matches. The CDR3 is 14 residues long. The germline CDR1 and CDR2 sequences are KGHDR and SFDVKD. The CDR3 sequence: CATSDSTGQETQYF. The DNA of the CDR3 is TGTGCCACCAGTGATTCGACAGGGCAGGAGACCCAGTACTTC.

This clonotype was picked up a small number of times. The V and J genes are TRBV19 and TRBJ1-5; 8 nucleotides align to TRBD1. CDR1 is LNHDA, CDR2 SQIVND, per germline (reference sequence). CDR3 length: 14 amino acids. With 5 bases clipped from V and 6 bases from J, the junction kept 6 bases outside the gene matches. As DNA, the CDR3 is TGTGCCAGTAGTGCAGGGACAGGTGGTCAGCCCCAGCATTTT. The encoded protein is CASSAGTGGQPQHF. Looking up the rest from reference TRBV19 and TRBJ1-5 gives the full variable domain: DGGITQSPKYLFRKEGQNVTLSCEQNLNHDAMYWYRQDPGQGLRLIYYSQIVNDFQKGDIAEGYSVSREKKESFPLTVTSAQKNPTAFYLCASSAGTGGQPQHFGDGTRLSIL.

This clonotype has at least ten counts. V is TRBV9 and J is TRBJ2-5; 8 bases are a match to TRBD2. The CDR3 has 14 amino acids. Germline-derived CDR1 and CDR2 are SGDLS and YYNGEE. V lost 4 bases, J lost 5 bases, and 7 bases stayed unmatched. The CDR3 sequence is CASSRAGGGETQYF. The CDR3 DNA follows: TGTGCCAGCAGCCGTGCGGGAGGAGGCGAGACCCAGTACTTC.

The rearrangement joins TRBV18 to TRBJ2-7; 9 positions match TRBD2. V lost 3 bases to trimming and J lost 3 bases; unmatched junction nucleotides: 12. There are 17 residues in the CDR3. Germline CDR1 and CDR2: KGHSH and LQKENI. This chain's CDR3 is CASSPPGLAGGLYEQYF. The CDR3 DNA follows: TGTGCCAGCTCACCTCCGGGACTAGCCGGGGGTCTCTACGAGCAGTACTTC.

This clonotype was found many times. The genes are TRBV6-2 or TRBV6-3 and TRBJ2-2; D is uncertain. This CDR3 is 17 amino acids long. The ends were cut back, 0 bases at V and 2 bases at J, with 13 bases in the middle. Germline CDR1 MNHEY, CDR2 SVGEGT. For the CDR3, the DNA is TGTGCCAGCAGTTACTCGATTGGGCAGATAAACACCGGGGAGCTGTTTTTT. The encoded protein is CASSYSIGQINTGELFF.

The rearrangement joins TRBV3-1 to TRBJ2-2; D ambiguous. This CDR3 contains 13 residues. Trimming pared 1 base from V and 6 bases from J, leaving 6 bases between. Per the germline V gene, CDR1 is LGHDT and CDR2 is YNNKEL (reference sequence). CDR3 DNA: TGTGCCAGCAGCCAAGGAAAGGCCGGGGAGCTGTTTTTT. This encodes CASSQGKAGELFF.

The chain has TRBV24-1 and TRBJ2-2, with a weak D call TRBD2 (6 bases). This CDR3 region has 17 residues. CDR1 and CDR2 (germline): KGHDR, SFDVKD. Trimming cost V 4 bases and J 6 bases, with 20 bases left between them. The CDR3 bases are TGTGCCACCAGTGACACGACTAGGTTCGCTTCTCCCGGGGAGCTGTTTTTT. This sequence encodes CATSDTTRFASPGELFF.

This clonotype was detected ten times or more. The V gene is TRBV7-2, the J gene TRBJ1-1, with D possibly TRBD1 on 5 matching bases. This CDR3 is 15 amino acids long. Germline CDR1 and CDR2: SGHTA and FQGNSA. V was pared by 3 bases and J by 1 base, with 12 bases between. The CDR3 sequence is CASSLSGAGNTEAFF. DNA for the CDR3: TGTGCCAGCAGCTTGAGTGGGGCAGGGAACACTGAAGCTTTCTTT. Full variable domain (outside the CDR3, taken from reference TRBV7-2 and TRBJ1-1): GAGVSQSPSNKVTEKGKDVELRCDPISGHTALYWYRQSLGQGLEFLIYFQGNSAPDKSGLPSDRFSAERTGGSVSTLTIQRTQQEDSAVYLCASSLSGAGNTEAFFGQGTRLTVV.

CDR3 in DNA: TGCAGTGCTATCCACGCCGGGACAGGTCCGGAGCCCCAGTACTTC. Its protein product is CSAIHAGTGPEPQYF. The V and J genes are TRBV20-1 and TRBJ2-5; 8 nucleotides align to TRBD1. From germline, CDR1 is DFQATT and CDR2 SNEGSKA (reference sequence). The CDR3 covers 15 residues. Germline trimming cut 4 bases from V and 9 bases from J; bases unmatched to any gene: 16.

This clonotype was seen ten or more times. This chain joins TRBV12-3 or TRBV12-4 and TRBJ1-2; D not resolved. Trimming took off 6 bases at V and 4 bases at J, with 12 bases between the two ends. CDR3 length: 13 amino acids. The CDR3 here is CASSLGRSYGYTF. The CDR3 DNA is TGTGCCAGCAGCCTTGGACGGAGCTATGGCTACACCTTC.

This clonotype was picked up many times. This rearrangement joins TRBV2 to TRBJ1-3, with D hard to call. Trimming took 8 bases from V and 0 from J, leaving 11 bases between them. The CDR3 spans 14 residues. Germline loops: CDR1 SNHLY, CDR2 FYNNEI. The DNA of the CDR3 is TGTGCCAGCTGCAGGCCCGCCTCTGGAAACACCATATATTTT. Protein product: CASCRPASGNTIYF.

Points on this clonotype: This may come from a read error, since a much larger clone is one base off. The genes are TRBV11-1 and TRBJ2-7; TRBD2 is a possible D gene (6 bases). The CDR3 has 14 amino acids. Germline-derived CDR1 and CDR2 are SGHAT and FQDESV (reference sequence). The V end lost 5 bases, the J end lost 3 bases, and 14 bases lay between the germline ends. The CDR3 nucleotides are TGTGCCAGCAGCGTGACTAGTATTCACTACGAGCAGTACTTC. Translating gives CASSVTSIHYEQYF.

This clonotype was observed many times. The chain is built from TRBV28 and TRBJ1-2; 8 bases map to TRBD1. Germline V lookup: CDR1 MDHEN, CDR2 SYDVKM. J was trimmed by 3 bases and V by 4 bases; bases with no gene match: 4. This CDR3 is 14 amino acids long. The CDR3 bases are TGTGCCAGCAGTTCAGGGGGACAGGACTATGGCTACACCTTC. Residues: CASSSGGQDYGYTF.

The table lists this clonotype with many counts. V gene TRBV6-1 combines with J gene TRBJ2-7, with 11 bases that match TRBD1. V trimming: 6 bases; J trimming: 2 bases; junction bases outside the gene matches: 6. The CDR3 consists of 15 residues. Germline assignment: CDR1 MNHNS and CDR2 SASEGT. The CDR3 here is CASRAGGQGAYEQYF. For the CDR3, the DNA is TGTGCCAGCAGAGCAGGGGGACAGGGGGCCTACGAGCAGTACTTC.

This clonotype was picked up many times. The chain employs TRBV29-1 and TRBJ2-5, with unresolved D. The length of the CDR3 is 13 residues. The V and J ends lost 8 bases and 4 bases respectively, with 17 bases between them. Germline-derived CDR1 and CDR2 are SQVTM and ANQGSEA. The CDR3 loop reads CSSAADGLETQYF. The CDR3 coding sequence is TGCAGCTCTGCCGCCGATGGATTAGAGACCCAGTACTTC. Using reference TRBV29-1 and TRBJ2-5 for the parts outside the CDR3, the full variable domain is SAVISQKPSRDICQRGTSLTIQCQVDSQVTMMFWYRQQPGQSLTLIATANQGSEATYESGFVIDKFPISRPNLTFSTLTVSNMSPEDSSIYLCSSAADGLETQYFGPGTRLLVL.

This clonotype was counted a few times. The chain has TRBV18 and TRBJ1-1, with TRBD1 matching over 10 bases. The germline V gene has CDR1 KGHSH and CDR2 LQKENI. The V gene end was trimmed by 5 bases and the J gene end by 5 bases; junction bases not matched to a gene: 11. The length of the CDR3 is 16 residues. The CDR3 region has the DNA TGTGCCAGCTCATTAGCGGGACAGGGGATGGGTACTGAAGCTTTCTTT. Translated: CASSLAGQGMGTEAFF.

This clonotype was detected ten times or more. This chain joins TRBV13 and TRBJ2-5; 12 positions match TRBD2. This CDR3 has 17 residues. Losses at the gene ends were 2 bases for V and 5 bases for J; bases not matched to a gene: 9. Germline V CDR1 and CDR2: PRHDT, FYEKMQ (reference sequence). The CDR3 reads CASSLHRTSGIGETQYF. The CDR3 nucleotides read TGTGCCAGCAGCTTACATAGGACTAGCGGGATCGGGGAGACCCAGTACTTC.